This T cell receptor beta chain was sequenced for a study of CD8 T cells in ankylosing spondylitis (dated by TCRdb to the late 2010s). Background on the whole study: The study set out to find disease-linked TCR variants by profiling T cell receptor beta repertoires in ankylosing spondylitis patients and healthy donors. The full study cohort was made up of about two dozen ankylosing spondylitis patients and 108 healthy donors. Peripheral blood was sampled, and synovial fluid was additionally collected from ankylosing spondylitis patients. Broader findings and caveats from the paper: The disease-linked clones had a CD8+ phenotype and were found at relatively low frequencies in peripheral blood. The disease-linked clones were reported as significantly enriched in matched synovial fluid samples from ankylosing spondylitis patients. Some of the motif variants had been reported before in the synovial fluid and blood of reactive arthritis patients, a finding that suggests common disease-initiation mechanisms. A TCR beta motif of 7 or 8 highly homologous amino acid variants appeared characteristic of blood from ankylosing spondylitis patients.

The instrument was an Illumina HiSeq 2500. Quantitative 5'-RACE with molecular barcodes was the method used to prepare the TCR beta libraries. The authors' analysis ran thus. Disease-linked TCR variants were identified with a new computational method built on a probabilistic model of VDJ rearrangement. In TCRdb, the public reads were trimmed at Q25 with fastp and aligned with MiXCR, with productive beta chains retained. Each CDR3 protein gets just one entry, which takes the most common genes and DNA from the rows behind it. TCRdb's processing, not the study's, gives the V and J calls here. The sample table holds about 800,000 distinct CDR3 sequences, of which about an eighth were seen once. The top ten hold just over 0.5% of the sample. CDR1 and CDR2 are read off the germline V gene as LGHNT and FRNRAP. The junction shows trimming of 1 base on V and 5 bases on J, and the gene matches do not reach 5 bases of it. Inclusive of the bounding cysteine and phenylalanine, the CDR3 is 16 residues long. Of all the DNA, just the CDR3 is kept, 48 bases in frame from base 1.

Concerning this clonotype itself: No cognate antigen has been identified for it. The record has no base qualities; no much larger clone is one base away.

The origin of this receptor is a male donor with ankylosing spondylitis. The sequenced sample consisted of blood, either unsorted or a sorted T cell fraction (not recorded which). Recombination connected TRBV12-5 to TRBJ2-2; 9 nucleotides in the junction match TRBD2. The DNA sequence is as follows: TGTGCTAGTGGTTTGGCGGTAGCGGGAGTAACCGGGGAGCTGTTTTTT. This codes for CASGLAVAGVTGELFF.